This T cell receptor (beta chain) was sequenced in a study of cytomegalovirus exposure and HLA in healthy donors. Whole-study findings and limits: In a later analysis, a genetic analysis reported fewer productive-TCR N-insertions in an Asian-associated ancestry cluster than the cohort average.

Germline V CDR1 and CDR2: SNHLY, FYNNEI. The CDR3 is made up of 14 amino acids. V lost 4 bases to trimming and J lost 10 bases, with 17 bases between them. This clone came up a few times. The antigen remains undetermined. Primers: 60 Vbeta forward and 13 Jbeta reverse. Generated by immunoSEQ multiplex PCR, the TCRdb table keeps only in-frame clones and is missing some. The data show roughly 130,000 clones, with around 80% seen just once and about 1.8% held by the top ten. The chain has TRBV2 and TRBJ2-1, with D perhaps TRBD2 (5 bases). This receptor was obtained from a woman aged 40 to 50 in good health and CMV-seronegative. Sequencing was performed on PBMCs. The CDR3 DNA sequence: TGTGCCAGCAGTGGGCTAGGGCTAGCTGGGGAGCAGTTCTTC. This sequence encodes CASSGLGLAGEQFF. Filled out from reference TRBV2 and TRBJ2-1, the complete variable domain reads EPEVTQTPSHQVTQMGQEVILRCVPISNHLYFYWYRQILGQKVEFLVSFYNNEISEKSEIFDDQFSVERPDGSNFTLKIRSTKLEDSAMYFCASSGLGLAGEQFFGPGTRLTVL.